This T cell receptor (beta chain) derives from a study of radiation and T cells in renal cell carcinoma. Findings and limits, study-wide: Top tumor clonotypes rose in blood 2 weeks post-radiation, then contracted.

TCRdb keeps only in-frame clones here, not all; method: immunoSEQ multiplex PCR. The sample carries tens of thousands of clones, 85% recorded once. The time point is: blood 4 weeks post-SBRT, at nephrectomy. The treatment denotes: 15 Gy SBRT to primary tumor, nephrectomy 4 weeks later. Nephrectomy followed 15 Gy stereotactic body radiation by 4 weeks. Blood was sampled at baseline, 2 weeks and 4 weeks after SBRT. Clear cell pathology was present in this patient's renal cell carcinoma. A remark on this clone: What it recognizes is unknown.

The sample consisted of blood, taken from a patient whose treatment included radiotherapy and nephrectomy. This receptor was identified in a man aged 50-59 years with renal cell carcinoma.

CDR3 bases: TGTGCCAGCAGCTTACGACCGAGCACCGGGGAGCTGTTTTTT. Translation: CASSLRPSTGELFF. J is TRBJ2-2 and V is TRBV7-3, with D unclear. CDR3 length: 14 residues. Per the germline V gene, CDR1 is SGHTA and CDR2 is FQGTGA. Trimming left V 2 bases short and J 4 bases short, with 8 bases between.